This T cell receptor (beta chain) was profiled in a study of cytomegalovirus exposure and HLA in healthy donors. For the study at large: The same platform used for the 500 to 850 first-cohort repertoires was also used for the 120 or so validation repertoires, as a later analysis reported. Findings of the study overall: There were fewer than 200 TCR beta chains listed as cytomegalovirus-associated. According to reports, the classifier identified cytomegalovirus status with high specificity and sensitivity.

The data were produced by immunoSEQ multiplex PCR, yet TCRdb's version contains in-frame clones alone and is incomplete. The sample contains roughly 240,000 clones, about 83% of which appear only once. CDR3 length equals 12 residues. Germline V gene lookup returns CDR1 SEHNR and CDR2 FQNEAQ (reference sequence). V dropped 8 bases and J dropped 6; count of bases not matched to a gene: 5. Comments on this clone: Its target is unknown.

The sequencing sample was made of PBMCs. This clonotype was obtained from a man between 18 and 35 years old in good health and CMV-seronegative. The chain uses TRBV7-9 and TRBJ2-7, with 9 bases lining up with TRBD2. CDR3 nucleotides: TGTGCCAGCGAGGGACTAGCAGGCGAGCAGTACTTC. Encoded protein: CASEGLAGEQYF.